These 20 T cell receptor beta chains originate from one sample sequenced in a study of T cell clones after liver transplantation. Assay used: immunoSEQ multiplex PCR; TCRdb lists only in-frame clones, some missing. Here the sample spans about 60,000 clones, over 70% being singletons. Sequencing was performed on CD4+ T cells from blood, taken before liver transplant. These receptors were collected from a human donor who received a liver transplant.

CDR3 coding DNA: TGTGCCAGCAGTCCGGGACAGCCCTTCTCCTACGAGCAGTACTTC. This sequence encodes CASSPGQPFSYEQYF. The chain has TRBV28 and TRBJ2-7; 7 nucleotides align to TRBD1. The CDR3 is 15 residues long. Germline V gene data show CDR1 as MDHEN and CDR2 as SYDVKM. J was trimmed by 0 bases and V by 5 bases; bases with no gene match: 7.

The chain has TRBV7-8 and TRBJ2-7; TRBD1 aligns across 10 bases. Germline assignment: CDR1 SGHVS and CDR2 FQNEAQ. J lost 5 bases, V lost 1 base, and 5 bases had no gene match. The CDR3 is 15 amino acids. Here the CDR3 reads CASSLVVTGGDEQYF. The DNA for the CDR3 is TGTGCCAGCAGCTTAGTCGTGACAGGGGGCGACGAGCAGTACTTC.

This chain uses TRBV7-3 with TRBJ1-2, with TRBD1 as a possible D gene (6 bases). CDR1 SGHTA and CDR2 FQGTGA come from the germline V gene. Trimming shortened V by 5 bases and J by 6 bases, and 16 bases separated the two germline ends. The CDR3 covers 14 residues. CDR3 sequence: CASSPPGGGDGYTF. CDR3 DNA sequence: TGTGCCAGCAGCCCCCCGGGGGGCGGGGATGGCTACACCTTC.

This clone was counted a few times. The chain employs TRBV6-5 and TRBJ1-2, with a possible D match to TRBD1 (5 bases). Germline values: CDR1 MNHEY, CDR2 SVGAGI. The V and J ends lost 8 bases and 4 bases respectively, with 17 bases between them. The CDR3 runs to 14 residues. The CDR3 sequence is CASLKAGDFYGYTF. CDR3 bases: TGTGCCAGCCTAAAAGCTGGGGACTTCTATGGCTACACCTTC.

The V gene is TRBV11-3, the J gene TRBJ2-2; 8 bases agree with TRBD1. CDR1 is SGHNT, CDR2 YENEEA, per germline. Trimming cost V 1 base and J 6 bases; bases outside gene matches: 4. The CDR3 sequence is 15 residues long. Here the CDR3 DNA reads TGTGCCAGCAGCTTAGGACAGGGGCAGTCCGGGGAGCTGTTTTTT. This encodes CASSLGQGQSGELFF.

The genes are TRBV28 and TRBJ2-6; the D is unclear. Trimming took off 2 bases at V and 0 bases at J, with 2 bases between the two ends. The CDR3 runs to 14 residues. CDR1 is MDHEN and CDR2 is SYDVKM in the germline V gene. The chain's CDR3 is CASSLHSGANVLTF. CDR3 nucleotides: TGTGCCAGCAGTTTACACTCTGGGGCCAACGTCCTGACTTTC.

J is TRBJ1-2 and V is TRBV7-2; TRBD1 matches 10 bases. Unmatched junction bases numbered 7, after V lost 2 bases and J lost 7 bases. In germline, CDR1 is SGHTA, CDR2 FQGNSA. This CDR3 has 15 amino acids. CDR3 sequence: CASSLPTGGAGGYTF. The CDR3 coding sequence is TGTGCCAGCAGCTTACCGACAGGGGGCGCAGGTGGCTACACCTTC.

The CDR3 DNA sequence: TGTGCCAGCAGCATTAACTGGAGCAATCAGCCCCAGCATTTT. Protein sequence: CASSINWSNQPQHF. This sequence joins TRBV6-1 and TRBJ1-5; D gene uncertain. Germline V gene lookup returns CDR1 MNHNS and CDR2 SASEGT. The CDR3 has 14 amino acids. V was trimmed by 6 bases and J by 1 base, leaving 10 bases between them.

The CDR3 sequence is CASSGTGGMNTEAFF. The CDR3, as DNA: TGTGCCAGCAGTGGGACAGGGGGTATGAACACTGAAGCTTTCTTT. The V gene is TRBV2, the J gene TRBJ1-1; 10 bases are shared with TRBD1. After removal of 4 bases from V and 0 bases from J, the junction contained 2 bases not matched to a gene. This CDR3 has 15 amino acids. Germline CDR1 reads SNHLY; CDR2 reads FYNNEI. Full variable domain (rest looked up from reference TRBV2 and TRBJ1-1): EPEVTQTPSHQVTQMGQEVILRCVPISNHLYFYWYRQILGQKVEFLVSFYNNEISEKSEIFDDQFSVERPDGSNFTLKIRSTKLEDSAMYFCASSGTGGMNTEAFFGQGTRLTVV.

The rearrangement joins TRBV6-5 to TRBJ1-2; 10 bases align to TRBD1. Germline CDR1 is MNHEY and CDR2 is SVGAGI. The junction had 4 bases not matched to a gene; V was cut back by 2 bases and J by 4 bases. The CDR3 has 15 residues. This CDR3 is CASSYRGQGSYGYTF. DNA of the CDR3: TGTGCCAGCAGTTACCGGGGACAGGGGAGCTATGGCTACACCTTC.

The V gene is TRBV19, the J gene TRBJ2-6; 7 nucleotides line up with TRBD1. This CDR3 is built from 16 residues. The J segment lost 0 bases and the V segment lost 5 bases, leaving 4 bases of the junction unmatched. Per the germline V gene, CDR1 is LNHDA and CDR2 is SQIVND (reference sequence). In DNA, the CDR3 is TGTGCCAGTAGTGAACAGGGGAACTCTGGGGCCAACGTCCTGACTTTC. Its protein product is CASSEQGNSGANVLTF.

The chain is built from TRBV29-1 and TRBJ2-7; 7 nucleotides align to TRBD2. CDR3 length: 13 amino acids. V dropped 3 bases and J dropped 3; count of bases not matched to a gene: 5. CDR1 and CDR2 (germline): SQVTM, ANQGSEA. CDR3 DNA: TGCAGCGTTGATTCGGGGGAGGGCTACGAGCAGTACTTC. It codes for CSVDSGEGYEQYF.

This chain links TRBV18 with TRBJ2-1; 9 bases match TRBD2. V was clipped by 0 bases and J by 6 bases; unmatched bases: 9. The CDR3 sequence is 17 residues long. Germline CDR1 KGHSH, CDR2 LQKENI. The CDR3 region has the DNA TGTGCCAGCTCACCACCCGGCGGGGGGGTCAGTTCCAATGAGCAGTTCTTC. This codes for CASSPPGGGVSSNEQFF.

V gene TRBV19 combines with J gene TRBJ2-7; perhaps TRBD2 as D (7 bases). Trimming pared 1 base from V and 3 bases from J, leaving 13 bases between. Germline-derived CDR1 and CDR2 are LNHDA and SQIVND (reference sequence). CDR3 size: 15 residues. CDR3 DNA: TGTGCCAGTAGTATAGGGGCGGGGGCCCTCTACGAGCAGTACTTC. The encoded protein is CASSIGAGALYEQYF.

This clone has a count of ten or more. The rearrangement links TRBV11-2 to TRBJ2-2; D gene uncertain. The CDR3 runs 15 residues. Trimming removed 1 base from V and 5 bases from J, with 11 bases in between. The V gene's germline CDR1 is SGHAT and CDR2 FQNNGV. In DNA, the CDR3 is TGTGCCAGCAGCTTAGTGGCCACAAGTACCGGGGAGCTGTTTTTT. This translates into CASSLVATSTGELFF.

V is TRBV11-1 and J is TRBJ2-7; D gene unclear. CDR3 length: 12 residues. Germline V CDR1 and CDR2: SGHAT, FQDESV (reference sequence). V was pared by 1 base and J by 3 bases, with 4 bases between. The CDR3 loop reads CASSLGVYEQYF. The CDR3 region has the DNA TGTGCCAGCAGCTTAGGCGTCTACGAGCAGTACTTC.

The V call is TRBV27, the J call TRBJ1-3; 9 bases line up with TRBD1. The CDR3 has 15 residues. Germline V gene lookup returns CDR1 MNHEY and CDR2 SMNVEV (reference sequence). After removal of 4 bases from V and 4 bases from J, the junction contained 5 bases not matched to a gene. The CDR3 protein is CASSSGQGRGNTIYF. The CDR3 DNA follows: TGTGCCAGCAGTTCGGGACAGGGCAGAGGAAACACCATATATTTT.

The CDR3 protein is CASSKERSSYEQYF. CDR3 DNA: TGTGCCAGCAGTAAAGAGAGGAGCTCCTACGAGCAGTACTTC. The V and J genes are TRBV2 and TRBJ2-7; D not resolved. The V end was cut by 5 bases, the J end by 0 bases, with 11 bases between. CDR1 is SNHLY, CDR2 FYNNEI, per germline. The CDR3 consists of 14 residues.

V usage is TRBV7-3 and J usage is TRBJ2-1; D is perhaps TRBD1 (5 bases). The CDR3 consists of 12 residues. V was shortened by 6 bases and J by 6 bases, with 9 bases between the two germline ends. Germline loops: CDR1 SGHTA, CDR2 FQGTGA. CDR3 protein: CASRGRSNEQFF. DNA for the CDR3: TGTGCCAGCAGGGGGCGTTCCAATGAGCAGTTCTTC.

Turning to this clone: Other DNA sequences in this sample translate to the same CDR3. The chain joins TRBV5-1 to TRBJ2-2; 11 positions match TRBD1. The germline V gene has CDR1 SGHRS and CDR2 YFSETQ. Unmatched junction bases numbered 2, after V lost 3 bases and J lost 4 bases. CDR3 size: 15 residues. This chain's CDR3 is CASSSGQGGTGELFF. In DNA form, the CDR3 reads TGCGCCAGCAGCTCGGGACAGGGGGGCACCGGGGAGCTGTTTTTT.